This TCR beta chain was observed in a study of CD8 T cells in ankylosing spondylitis. Libraries for TCR beta were made by quantitative 5'-RACE with molecular barcodes. TCRdb processed the 5' RACE reads anew with MiXCR; each CDR3 protein has one entry. The profile shows roughly 230,000 distinct CDR3 sequences, more than 15% of them singletons. As regards this clonotype: Its cognate antigen is unknown.

Study-wide results and caveats: CD8+ cells made up the disease-linked clones, which were relatively rare in peripheral blood.

The germline V gene encodes CDR1 DFQATT and CDR2 SNEGSKA (reference sequence). Unmatched junction bases numbered 12, after V lost 5 bases and J lost 5 bases. The CDR3 is 17 residues long. This clonotype was sampled from a male donor with ankylosing spondylitis or in good health (not recorded which). The material sequenced was blood, either unsorted or a sorted T cell fraction (not recorded which). The V gene is TRBV20-1, the J gene TRBJ2-3; 14 nucleotides line up with TRBD2. The CDR3 loop reads CSADYVTSGRAIDTQYF. The CDR3 region has the DNA TGCAGTGCTGATTATGTGACTAGCGGGAGGGCCATAGATACGCAGTATTTT.